This TCR beta chain was obtained from a study of long-term antiretroviral therapy in people with HIV (dated by TCRdb to between 2022 and 2023). Concerning the study at large: The earliest samples were collected approximately a decade before the 2015 WHO recommendation for immediate ART, a period when ART was typically delayed until CD4 counts fell. No cross-contamination during QIAcube processing was seen in test extractions of a monoclonal T-cell line run alongside 30 to 35 polyclonal samples. The cohort contributed roughly 200 cryopreserved PBMC samples from around 33 adults with confirmed HIV infection, collected serially over a mean of roughly 6 years (range 1-12). A retrospective serial study tested whether changes in peripheral blood TRB repertoire composition and diversity were associated with ART initiation and durable HIV suppression. Of the approximately 30 participants with HIV, approximately twelve were female. What the authors observed across the whole study: At every time point, the repertoire was dominated by expanded TRB clones first identified before ART initiation, although this dominance fluctuated and, in many PLHIV, declined after ART. Samples dated from the mid-2000s to the late 2010s, and the ART regimens used may be less effective than current ones. Since PBMC availability was limited, sequencing covered only the TCR beta chain, with no alpha chain pairing. No data were available on ART adherence, viral resistance or therapy changes, limiting inferences about post-ART repertoire changes. Narrower CDR3 length ranges were observed in HIV repertoires than in controls, and an antigen-experienced repertoire with only a slight naive shift after ART was suggested by the network structure. Because pre-ART samples had limited cell numbers, profiling was done on unsorted PBMC rather than on sorted CD4+ and CD8+ T cells. Starting ART was linked to a significant rise in TRB diversity, yet even after long-term ART the diversity remained significantly lower than in transplant donor controls.

The immunoSEQ hsTCRB v3.0 assay was used at survey level resolution to sequence the TRB variable region. TRB sequencing targeted a depth of about 35,000-55,000 T-cell genomes per sample. TRB libraries were pooled and sequenced on an Illumina MiSeq using a v3 150-cycle kit. Processing in the source paper ran as follows. Repertoire analysis ran in R within a reproducible Nextflow workflow covering QC, data transformation and analysis. LymphoSeq2, an R package for AIRR-Seq data exploration, was used to implement custom analyses. After excluding several samples that yielded fewer than 5000 total TRB sequences, 150 to 200 HIV repertoires remained for analysis. Among the 180 to 200 retained HIV repertoires, 55 to 65 were collected before ART initiation and 120 to 130 after ART initiation. Repertoires were downsampled to 5000 TRB nucleotide sequences, with summary statistics averaged over 100 downsampling iterations. TRB sequences were retained for analysis only if CDR3 regions of at least seven amino acids were present. A Shannon entropy-derived clonality score and the Gini coefficient were used to measure diversity. In the repertoire networks, any two of the top 5000 CDR3 amino acid sequences were connected whenever the two sequences differed by an edit distance of one. For TRB CDR3 amino acid sequences, GLIPH2 was used to predict antigen specificity groups and MHC restriction. Known CMV, EBV, HIV or tissue antigen associations were flagged by matching CDR3 amino acid sequences against VDJdb and McPAS-TCR. Pre-ART, post-ART and control groups were compared with Wilcoxon signed-rank tests and Holm-Bonferroni correction. The source is immuneACCESS, and TCRdb retained only in-frame sequences with V and J called. Part of the clones is not carried over; for the studies checked, unresolved V genes explain less than half of this, and the remainder is unexplained. V and J calls and clone size are copied from that table; D and trimming were computed from the DNA. Present in this sample are roughly 24,000 clones, under 90% of which were seen just once. The top ten hold approximately 9.2% of the sample.

Participants were included only if at least one PBMC sample before ART initiation and at least two post-ART samples were available. All participants with HIV were treated in the United States of America. Cryopreserved samples of about 0.95-10 million PBMC were thawed and washed before DNA extraction. At the time of the earliest PBMC sample, participants with HIV were aged between roughly 20 and 60 years. Per participant, PBMC samples came from 1-4 timepoints prior to ART initiation and 2-8 timepoints following ART initiation, for a median of 7 samples. For every participant, serial HIV viral load, CD4+ T-cell count, ART history and demographic data were obtained. Using a Qiagen kit on a QIAcube, genomic DNA was extracted from unsorted PBMC, with samples processed in batches of 12. About this clone: It has no known antigen specificity. No quality values exist for individual bases; no much larger clone is one base distant.

Reading from cysteine to phenylalanine, the CDR3 counts 13 amino acids. Of all the DNA, just the CDR3 is kept, 39 bases in frame from base 1. Trimming costs V 1 base and J 3 bases, and their ends lie 7 bases apart. Via the germline V gene, CDR1 is SGHVS and CDR2 FNYEAQ. Recombination connected TRBV7-6 to TRBJ2-7, with an unclear D gene assignment. The sequenced sample was unsorted PBMCs, obtained less than 5 years after starting antiretroviral therapy. The receptor comes from a man in his forties with HIV. The nucleotide sequence reads as follows: TGTGCCAGCAGCTTAGTAAAGGGCTACGAGCAGTACTTC. Its coded protein is CASSLVKGYEQYF.